This TCR beta chain was captured by sequencing in a study of PD-L1 blockade in urothelial cancer. Study-wide context: Atezolizumab was started by patients at some point between 2014 and 2015 at 1,200 mg intravenously every 3 weeks.

Generated by immunoSEQ multiplex PCR, the TCRdb table keeps only in-frame clones and is missing some. The sample has about 82,000 clones, around 80% seen once. The CDR3 runs 16 residues. Germline V gene lookup returns CDR1 SGHVS and CDR2 FNYEAQ. The ends were cut back, 4 bases at V and 0 bases at J, with 14 bases in the middle. V gene TRBV7-6 combines with J gene TRBJ2-3, with a weak D call TRBD1 (6 bases). Sample: PBMCs, taken around atezolizumab (anti-PD-L1) treatment. The TCR originated in a man aged 70-80 years with urothelial cancer. CDR3 nucleotide sequence: TGTGCCAGCAGCTCAGGACAGCTTACTAGCACAGATACGCAGTATTTT. Its translation: CASSSGQLTSTDTQYF.